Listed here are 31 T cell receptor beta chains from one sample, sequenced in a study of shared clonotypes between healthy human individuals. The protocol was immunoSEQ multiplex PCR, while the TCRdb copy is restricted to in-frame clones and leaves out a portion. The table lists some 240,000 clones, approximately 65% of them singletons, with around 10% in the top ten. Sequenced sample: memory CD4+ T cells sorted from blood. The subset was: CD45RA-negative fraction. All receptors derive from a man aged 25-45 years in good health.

The CDR3 sequence is CASSLDVGRVQSEQFF. The CDR3 bases are TGTGCCAGCAGCTTAGATGTGGGGAGGGTGCAATCTGAGCAGTTCTTC. The rearrangement joins TRBV11-2 to TRBJ2-1; 7 positions agree with TRBD2. Germline lookup yields CDR1 SGHAT and CDR2 FQNNGV. There are 16 residues in the CDR3. The junction had 11 bases not matched to a gene; V was cut back by 0 bases and J by 9 bases. Based on the CDR3 plus reference TRBV11-2 and TRBJ2-1, the full variable domain is EAGVAQSPRYKIIEKRQSVAFWCNPISGHATLYWYQQILGQGPKLLIQFQNNGVVDDSQLPKDRFSAERLKGVDSTLKIQPAKLEDSAVYLCASSLDVGRVQSEQFFGPGTRLTVL.

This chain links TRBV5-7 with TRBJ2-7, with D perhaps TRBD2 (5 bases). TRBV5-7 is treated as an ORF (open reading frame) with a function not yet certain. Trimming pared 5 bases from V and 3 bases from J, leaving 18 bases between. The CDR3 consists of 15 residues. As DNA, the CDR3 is TGTGCCAGCAGGTTTGAGGCTAGCCCTCTCTACGAGCAGTACTTC. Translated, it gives CASRFEASPLYEQYF.

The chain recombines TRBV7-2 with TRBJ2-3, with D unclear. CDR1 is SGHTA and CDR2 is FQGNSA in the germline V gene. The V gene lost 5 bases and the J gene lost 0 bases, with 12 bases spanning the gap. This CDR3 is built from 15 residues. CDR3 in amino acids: CASSPGPHSTDTQYF. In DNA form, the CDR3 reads TGTGCCAGCAGCCCGGGTCCCCACAGCACAGATACGCAGTATTTT.

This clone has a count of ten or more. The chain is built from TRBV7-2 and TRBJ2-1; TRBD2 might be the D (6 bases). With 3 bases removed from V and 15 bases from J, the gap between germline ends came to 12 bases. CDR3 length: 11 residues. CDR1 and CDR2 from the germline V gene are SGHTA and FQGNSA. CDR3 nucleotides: TGTGCCAGCAGCTTCGGCCCGGGACTGTTCTTC. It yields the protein CASSFGPGLFF.

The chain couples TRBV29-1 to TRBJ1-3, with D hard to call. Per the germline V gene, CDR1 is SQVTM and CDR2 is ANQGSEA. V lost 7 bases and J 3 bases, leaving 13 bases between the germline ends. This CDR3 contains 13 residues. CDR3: CSAEQQFGNTIYF. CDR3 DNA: TGCAGCGCCGAACAGCAATTTGGAAACACCATATATTTT.

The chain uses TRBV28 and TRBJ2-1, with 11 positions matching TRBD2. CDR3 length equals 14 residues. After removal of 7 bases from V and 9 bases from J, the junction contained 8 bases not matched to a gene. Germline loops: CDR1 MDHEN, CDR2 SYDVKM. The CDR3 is CASIGLAGGGEQFF. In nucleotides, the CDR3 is TGTGCCAGCATTGGGCTAGCGGGAGGCGGTGAGCAGTTCTTC. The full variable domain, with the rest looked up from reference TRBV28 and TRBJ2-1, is DVKVTQSSRYLVKRTGEKVFLECVQDMDHENMFWYRQDPGLGLRLIYFSYDVKMKEKGDIPEGYSVSREKKERFSLILESASTNQTSMYLCASIGLAGGGEQFFGPGTRLTVL.

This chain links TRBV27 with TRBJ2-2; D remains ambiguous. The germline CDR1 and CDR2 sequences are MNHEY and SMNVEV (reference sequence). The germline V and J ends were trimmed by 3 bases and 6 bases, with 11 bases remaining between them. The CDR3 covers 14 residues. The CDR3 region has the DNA TGTGCCAGCAGTTTGCAGGTTAAGGCCGGGGAGCTGTTTTTT. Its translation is CASSLQVKAGELFF.

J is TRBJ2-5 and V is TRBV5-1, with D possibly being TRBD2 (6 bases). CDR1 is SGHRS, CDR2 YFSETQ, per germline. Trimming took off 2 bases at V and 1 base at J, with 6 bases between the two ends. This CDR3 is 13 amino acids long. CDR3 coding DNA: TGCGCCAGCAGCTTTAGCGGCCAAGAGACCCAGTACTTC. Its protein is CASSFSGQETQYF.

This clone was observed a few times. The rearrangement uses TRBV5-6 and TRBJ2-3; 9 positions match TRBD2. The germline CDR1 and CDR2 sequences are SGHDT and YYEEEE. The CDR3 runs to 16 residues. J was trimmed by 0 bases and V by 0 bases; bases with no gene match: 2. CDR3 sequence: CASSLGLAVSTDTQYF. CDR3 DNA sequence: TGTGCCAGCAGCTTGGGACTAGCGGTGAGCACAGATACGCAGTATTTT.

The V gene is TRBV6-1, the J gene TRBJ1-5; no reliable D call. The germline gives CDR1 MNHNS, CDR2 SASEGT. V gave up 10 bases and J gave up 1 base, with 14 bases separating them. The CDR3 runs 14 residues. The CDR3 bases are TGTGCCACCTCGGGAAGTCGGAGCAATCAGCCCCAGCATTTT. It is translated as CATSGSRSNQPQHF.

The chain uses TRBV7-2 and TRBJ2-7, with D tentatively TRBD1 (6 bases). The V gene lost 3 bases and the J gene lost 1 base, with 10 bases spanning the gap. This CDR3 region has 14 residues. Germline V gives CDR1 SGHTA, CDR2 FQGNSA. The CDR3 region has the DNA TGTGCCAGCAGCTTCGCCGGGACATCCTACGAGCAGTACTTC. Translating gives CASSFAGTSYEQYF.

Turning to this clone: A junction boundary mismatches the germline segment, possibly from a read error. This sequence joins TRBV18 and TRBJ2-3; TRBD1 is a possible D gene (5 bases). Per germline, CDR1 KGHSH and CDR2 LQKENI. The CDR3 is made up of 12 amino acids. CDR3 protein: CASSPQVDTQYF. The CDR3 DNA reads TGTGCCAGCTCCCCACAGGTAGATACGCAGTATTTT. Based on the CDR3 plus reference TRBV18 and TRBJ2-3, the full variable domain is NAGVMQNPRHLVRRRGQEARLRCSPMKGHSHVYWYRQLPEEGLKFMVYLQKENIIDESGMPKERFSAEFPKEGPSILRIQQVVRGDSAAYFCASSPQVDTQYFGPGTRLTVL.

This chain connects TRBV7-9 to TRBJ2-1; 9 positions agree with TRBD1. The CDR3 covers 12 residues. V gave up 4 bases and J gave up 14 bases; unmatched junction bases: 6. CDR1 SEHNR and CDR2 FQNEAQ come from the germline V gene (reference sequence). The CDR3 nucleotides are TGTGCCAGCAGCTACAACCGGGACAGGGAGTTCTTC. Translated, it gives CASSYNRDREFF. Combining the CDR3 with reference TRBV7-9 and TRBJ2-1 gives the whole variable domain DTGVSQNPRHKITKRGQNVTFRCDPISEHNRLYWYRQTLGQGPEFLTYFQNEAQLEKSRLLSDRFSAERPKGSFSTLEIQRTEQGDSAMYLCASSYNRDREFFGPGTRLTVL.

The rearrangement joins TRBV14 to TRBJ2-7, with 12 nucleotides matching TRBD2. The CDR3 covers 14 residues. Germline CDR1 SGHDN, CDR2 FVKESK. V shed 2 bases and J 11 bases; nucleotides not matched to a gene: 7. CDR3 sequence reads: CASSQSLAGGRKYF. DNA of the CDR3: TGTGCCAGCAGCCAATCGCTAGCGGGAGGGCGTAAGTACTTC.

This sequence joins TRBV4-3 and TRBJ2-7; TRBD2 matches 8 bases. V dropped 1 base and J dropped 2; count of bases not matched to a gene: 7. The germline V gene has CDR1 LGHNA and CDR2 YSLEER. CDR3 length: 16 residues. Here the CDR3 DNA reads TGCGCCAGCAGCCAAGGCATGGCGGGAGGAACCTACGAGCAGTACTTC. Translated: CASSQGMAGGTYEQYF.

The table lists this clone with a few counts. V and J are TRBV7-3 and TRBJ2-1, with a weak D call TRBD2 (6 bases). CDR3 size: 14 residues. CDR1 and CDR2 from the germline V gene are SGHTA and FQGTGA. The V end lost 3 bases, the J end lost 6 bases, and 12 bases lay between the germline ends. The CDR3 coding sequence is TGTGCCAGCAGCTTGGGGACTGCCTCCAATGAGCAGTTCTTC. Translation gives CASSLGTASNEQFF. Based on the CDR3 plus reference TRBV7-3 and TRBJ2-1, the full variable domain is GAGVSQTPSNKVTEKGKYVELRCDPISGHTALYWYRQSLGQGPEFLIYFQGTGAADDSGLPNDRFFAVRPEGSVSTLKIQRTERGDSAVYLCASSLGTASNEQFFGPGTRLTVL.

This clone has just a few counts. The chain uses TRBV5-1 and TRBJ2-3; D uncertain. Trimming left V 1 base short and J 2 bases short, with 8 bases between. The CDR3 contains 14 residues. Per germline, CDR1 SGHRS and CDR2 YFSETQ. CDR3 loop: CASSLKQITDTQYF. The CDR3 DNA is TGCGCCAGCAGCTTGAAACAGATCACAGATACGCAGTATTTT.

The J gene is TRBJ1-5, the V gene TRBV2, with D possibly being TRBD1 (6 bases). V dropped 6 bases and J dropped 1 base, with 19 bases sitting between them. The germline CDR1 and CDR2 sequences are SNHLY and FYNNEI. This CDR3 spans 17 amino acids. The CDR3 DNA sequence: TGTGCCAGCAGCCCAACTTTGGGGGGCGTGAGCAATCAGCCCCAGCATTTT. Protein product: CASSPTLGGVSNQPQHF.

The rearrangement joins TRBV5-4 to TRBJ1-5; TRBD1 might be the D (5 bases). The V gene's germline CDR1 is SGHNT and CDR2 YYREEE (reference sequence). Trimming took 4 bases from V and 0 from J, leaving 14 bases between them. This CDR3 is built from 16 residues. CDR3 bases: TGTGCCAGCAGCACGGAACAGGTTTATAGCAATCAGCCCCAGCATTTT. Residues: CASSTEQVYSNQPQHF.

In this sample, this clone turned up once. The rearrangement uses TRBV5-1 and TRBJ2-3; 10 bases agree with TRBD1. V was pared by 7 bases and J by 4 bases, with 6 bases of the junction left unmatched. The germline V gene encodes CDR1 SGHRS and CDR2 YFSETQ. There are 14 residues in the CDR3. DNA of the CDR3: TGCGCCAGCGGGGACAGGGGTTCTGCAGATACGCAGTATTTT. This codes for CASGDRGSADTQYF. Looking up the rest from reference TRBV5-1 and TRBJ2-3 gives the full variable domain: KAGVTQTPRYLIKTRGQQVTLSCSPISGHRSVSWYQQTPGQGLQFLFEYFSETQRNKGNFPGRFSGRQFSNSRSEMNVSTLELGDSALYLCASGDRGSADTQYFGPGTRLTVL.

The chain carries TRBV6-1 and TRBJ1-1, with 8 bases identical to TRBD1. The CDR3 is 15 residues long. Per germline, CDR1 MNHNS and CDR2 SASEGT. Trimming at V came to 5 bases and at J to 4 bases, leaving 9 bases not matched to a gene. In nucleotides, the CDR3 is TGTGCCAGCAGTCCCCAGGGGGCCTTGAGCACTGAAGCTTTCTTT. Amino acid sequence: CASSPQGALSTEAFF.

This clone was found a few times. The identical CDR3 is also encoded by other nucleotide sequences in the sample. The CDR3 loop is CSATTDNEQFF. In DNA, the CDR3 is TGCAGTGCAACGACAGACAATGAGCAGTTCTTC. This sequence joins TRBV20-1 and TRBJ2-1; weak D call: TRBD1 (5 bases). V dropped 6 bases and J dropped 5 bases, with 8 bases sitting between them. There are 11 residues in the CDR3. CDR1 is DFQATT, CDR2 SNEGSKA, per germline (reference sequence).

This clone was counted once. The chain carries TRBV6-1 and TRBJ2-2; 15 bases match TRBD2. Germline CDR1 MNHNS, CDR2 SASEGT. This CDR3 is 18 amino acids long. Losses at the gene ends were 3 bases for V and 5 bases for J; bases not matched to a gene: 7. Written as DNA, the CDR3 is TGTGCCAGCAGTGACCCGGGACTAGCGGGAGGAGGAACCGGGGAGCTGTTTTTT. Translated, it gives CASSDPGLAGGGTGELFF.

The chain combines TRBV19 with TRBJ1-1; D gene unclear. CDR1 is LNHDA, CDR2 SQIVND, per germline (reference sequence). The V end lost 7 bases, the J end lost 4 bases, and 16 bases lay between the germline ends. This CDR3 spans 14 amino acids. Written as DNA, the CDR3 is TGTGCCAGTATGAGGCGGGCGGAGGGCACTGAAGCTTTCTTT. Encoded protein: CASMRRAEGTEAFF.

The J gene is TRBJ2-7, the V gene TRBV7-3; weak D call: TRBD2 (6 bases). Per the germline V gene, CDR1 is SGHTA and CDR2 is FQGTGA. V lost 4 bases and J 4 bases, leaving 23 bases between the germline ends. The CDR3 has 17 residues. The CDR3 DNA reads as TGTGCCAGCAGCTCCCCGGGAATCGGGAGCCTTAGATACGAGCAGTACTTC. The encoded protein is CASSSPGIGSLRYEQYF.

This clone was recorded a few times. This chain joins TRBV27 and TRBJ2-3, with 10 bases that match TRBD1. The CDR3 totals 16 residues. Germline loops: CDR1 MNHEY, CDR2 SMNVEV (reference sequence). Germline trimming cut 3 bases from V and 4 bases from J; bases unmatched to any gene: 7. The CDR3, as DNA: TGTGCCAGCAGTTTTGGGAGACAGGGGGCATCAGATACGCAGTATTTT. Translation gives CASSFGRQGASDTQYF.

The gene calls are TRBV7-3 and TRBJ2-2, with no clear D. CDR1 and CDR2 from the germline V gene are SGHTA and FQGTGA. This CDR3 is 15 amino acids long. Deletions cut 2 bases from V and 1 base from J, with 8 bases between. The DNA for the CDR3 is TGTGCCAGCAGCTTACACCGATTGAACACCGGGGAGCTGTTTTTT. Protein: CASSLHRLNTGELFF.

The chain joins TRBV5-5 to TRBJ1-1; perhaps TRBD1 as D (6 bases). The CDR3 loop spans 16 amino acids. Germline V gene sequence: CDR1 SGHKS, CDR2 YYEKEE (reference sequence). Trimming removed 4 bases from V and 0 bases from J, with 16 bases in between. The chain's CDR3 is CASSRGAGTLNTEAFF. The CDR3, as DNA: TGTGCCAGCAGCCGGGGGGCGGGAACTCTGAACACTGAAGCTTTCTTT. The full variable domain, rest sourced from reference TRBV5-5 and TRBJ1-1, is DAGVTQSPTHLIKTRGQQVTLRCSPISGHKSVSWYQQVLGQGPQFIFQYYEKEERGRGNFPDRFSARQFPNYSSELNVNALLLGDSALYLCASSRGAGTLNTEAFFGQGTRLTVV.

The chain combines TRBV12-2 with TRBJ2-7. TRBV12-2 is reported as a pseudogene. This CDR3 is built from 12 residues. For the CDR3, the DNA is TGTGCAAGTCGCTGGACGGACTACGAGCAGTACTTC. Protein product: CASRWTDYEQYF.

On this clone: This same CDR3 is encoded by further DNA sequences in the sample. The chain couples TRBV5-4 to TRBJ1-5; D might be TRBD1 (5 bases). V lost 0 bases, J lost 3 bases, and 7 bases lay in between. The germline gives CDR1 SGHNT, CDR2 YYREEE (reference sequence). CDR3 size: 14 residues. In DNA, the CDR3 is TGTGCCAGCAGCTTGGGGGGGACCAATCAGCCCCAGCATTTT. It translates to CASSLGGTNQPQHF. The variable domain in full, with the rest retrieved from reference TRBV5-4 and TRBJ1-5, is ETGVTQSPTHLIKTRGQQVTLRCSSQSGHNTVSWYQQALGQGPQFIFQYYREEENGRGNFPPRFSGLQFPNYSSELNVNALELDDSALYLCASSLGGTNQPQHFGDGTRLSIL.

CDR3 amino acids: CASSLTERNEQFF. CDR3 DNA: TGTGCCAGCAGCTTAACGGAACGCAATGAGCAGTTCTTC. V gene TRBV7-9 combines with J gene TRBJ2-1; D is uncertain. With 2 bases removed from V and 6 bases from J, the gap between germline ends came to 8 bases. This CDR3 has 13 residues. CDR1 is SEHNR, CDR2 FQNEAQ, per germline (reference sequence).